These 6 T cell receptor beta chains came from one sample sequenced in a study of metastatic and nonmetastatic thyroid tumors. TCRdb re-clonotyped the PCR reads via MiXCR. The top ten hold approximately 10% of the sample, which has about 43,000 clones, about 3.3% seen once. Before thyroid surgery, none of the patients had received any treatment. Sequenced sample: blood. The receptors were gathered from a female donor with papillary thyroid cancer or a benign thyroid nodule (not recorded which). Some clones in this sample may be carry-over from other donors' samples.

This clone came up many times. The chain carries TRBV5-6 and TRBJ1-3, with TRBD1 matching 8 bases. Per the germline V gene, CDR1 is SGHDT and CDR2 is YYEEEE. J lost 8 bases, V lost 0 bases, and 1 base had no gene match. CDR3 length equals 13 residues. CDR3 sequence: CASSLVQGDTIYF. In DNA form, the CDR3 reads TGTGCCAGCAGCTTGGTACAGGGGGACACCATATATTTT.

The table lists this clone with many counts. The DNA for the CDR3 is TGCGCCAGCAGCAAGGGACTAGCGGGGACCTACGAGCAGTACTTC. It specifies CASSKGLAGTYEQYF. V usage is TRBV5-1 and J usage is TRBJ2-7; 13 bases map to TRBD2. This CDR3 has 15 residues. The J segment lost 2 bases and the V segment lost 4 bases, leaving 3 bases of the junction unmatched. CDR1 and CDR2 from the germline V gene are SGHRS and YFSETQ.

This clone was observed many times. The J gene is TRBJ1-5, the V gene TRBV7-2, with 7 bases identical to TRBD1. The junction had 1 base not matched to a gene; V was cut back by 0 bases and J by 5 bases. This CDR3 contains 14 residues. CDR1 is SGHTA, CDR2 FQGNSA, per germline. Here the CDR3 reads CASSLAGGDQPQHF. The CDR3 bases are TGTGCCAGCAGCTTAGCAGGGGGCGATCAGCCCCAGCATTTT.

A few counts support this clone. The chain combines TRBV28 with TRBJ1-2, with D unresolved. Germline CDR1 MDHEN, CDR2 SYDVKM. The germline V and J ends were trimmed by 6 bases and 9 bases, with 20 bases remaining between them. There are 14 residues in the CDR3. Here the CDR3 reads CASRRPEGSGRYTF. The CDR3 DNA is TGTGCCAGCAGGCGGCCAGAGGGTTCGGGTCGCTACACCTTC.

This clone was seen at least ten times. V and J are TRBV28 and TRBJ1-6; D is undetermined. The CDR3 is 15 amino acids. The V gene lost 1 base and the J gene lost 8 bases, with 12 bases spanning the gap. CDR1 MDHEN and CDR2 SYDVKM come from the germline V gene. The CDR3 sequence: CASSLSGSPDSPLHF. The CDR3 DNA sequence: TGTGCCAGCAGTTTATCGGGGAGCCCTGATTCACCCCTCCACTTT.

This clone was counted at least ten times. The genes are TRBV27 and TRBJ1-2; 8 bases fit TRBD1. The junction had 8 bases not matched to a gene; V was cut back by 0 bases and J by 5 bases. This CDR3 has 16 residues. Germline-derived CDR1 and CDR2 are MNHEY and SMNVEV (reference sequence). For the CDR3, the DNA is TGTGCCAGCAGTTTATCTGGTTTGGGACAGGCTTATGGCTACACCTTC. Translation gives CASSLSGLGQAYGYTF.